This TCR beta chain was sequenced in a study of CD8+CD57+ T cells in acquired aplastic anemia (dated by TCRdb to about 2018). With respect to the entire study: A mean of around 3 ug of DNA, ranging from roughly 0.2 to 27.4 ug, was extracted from sorted CD4+ and CD8+ cells. CD8+CD57+ expansion was defined as frequency above the mean frequency observed in healthy subjects. The paper as a whole reports these results and caveats: Between patients and healthy controls, no significant difference in CD8+ Simpson's diversity was found (P=0.060). Fewer than 35 CD8+ CDR3 sequences were found to be shared between patients and controls, but these sequences appeared to be highly expressed in patients and within the immunodominant clones of the patients.

Flow cytometry had shown CD8+CD57+ cell expansion in the patients selected for sequencing. Severe acquired aplastic anemia was diagnosed in all patients according to International Study of Aplastic Anemia and Agranulocytosis and Camitta criteria. At the time blood was sampled, none of the patients had received any therapy. In this study, sorted CD4+ and CD8+ T cells from the blood of healthy subjects and of severe aplastic anemia patients had their TCR repertoires deep-sequenced. In the USA, patient enrollment took place under clinicaltrials.gov protocols 00001620, 01623167, 00001397, 00071045, 00081523 and 00961064. Ficoll-Paque density gradient centrifugation was used to isolate peripheral blood mononuclear cells. Before DNA extraction, CD4+ and CD8+ T cells were sorted by FACS or by magnetic beads. Measured from the cysteine to the phenylalanine, the CDR3 is 14 residues long. Of the read, only the CDR3 DNA is kept; its 42 bases are in frame from base 1. Trimming takes 4 bases from V and 3 bases from J, and the germline ends sit 12 bases apart. CDR1 LNHDA and CDR2 SQIVND are derived from the germline V gene (reference sequence).

Profiling of TCR beta VDJ combinations and CDR3 sequences used genomic DNA as the template. TCR repertoire sequencing was run on an Illumina HiSeq 2000. Per the authors' processing: TRBV/TRBJ rearrangement plots, CDR3 size and DJ length profiles, and Simpson's diversity index were used to assess repertoires. The most abundant DNA sequence in the deep sequencing data was defined as the immunodominant clone. CDR3 amino acid sequences were checked for sharing across subjects and were also compared against the VDJdb database and published repertoires. TCRdb reprocessed the public reads (quality trimming at Q25 with fastp, clone calling with MiXCR) and kept in-frame beta chains. Rows are unified per CDR3 protein, each entry keeping the most common DNA and genes. The authors' filters were not applied to this entry. The sample contains approximately 80,000 distinct CDR3 sequences, approximately 70% of them found a single time. 80% to 90% of the sample goes to the ten largest clones.

Details on this clonotype: Its antigen remains unidentified. Base qualities are not provided; no much larger clone lies one nucleotide away.

The chain links TRBV19 with TRBJ1-2; TRBD1 is a weak D gene call, 5 bases matching. The source is a human donor with aplastic anemia. Sequencing was done on a sample of sorted CD4+, CD8+, or CD8+CD57+ T cells (not recorded which) from PBMCs. In nucleotide form, the sequence is TGTGCCAGTAGTACAATACAGGAAGACTATGGCTACACCTTC. It specifies CASSTIQEDYGYTF.